These 9 T cell receptor beta chains originate from one sample sequenced in a study of shared clonotypes between healthy human individuals. The repertoire was sequenced with immunoSEQ multiplex PCR; TCRdb's copy has only in-frame clones and lacks some. The data show over 850,000 clones, with approximately 78% seen just once and more than 0.55% held by the top ten. The sample taken for sequencing was memory CD4+ T cells from PBMCs. Subset specified: CD45RA-negative fraction. The receptors shown here come from a young man in good health. Some clones in this sample may be carry-over from other donors' samples.

The rearrangement links TRBV4-1 to TRBJ2-7, with 12 nucleotides matching TRBD1. Germline values: CDR1 MGHRA, CDR2 YSYEKL. The CDR3 covers 15 residues. Germline trimming cut 3 bases from V and 4 bases from J; bases unmatched to any gene: 4. CDR3 in amino acids: CASSQPGQGAYEQYF. CDR3 nucleotide sequence: TGCGCCAGCAGCCAGCCGGGACAGGGGGCTTACGAGCAGTACTTC.

V is TRBV30 and J is TRBJ2-3; possibly TRBD1 for D (5 bases). Trimming took 1 base from V and 2 from J, leaving 13 bases between them. The CDR3 totals 15 residues. CDR1 and CDR2 from the germline V gene are GTSNPN and SVGIG (reference sequence). The CDR3 here is CAWSALRGHTDTQYF. CDR3 DNA sequence: TGTGCCTGGAGTGCCCTGAGAGGACACACAGATACGCAGTATTTT. Drawing the rest from reference TRBV30 and TRBJ2-3, the complete variable domain is SQTIHQWPATLVQPVGSPLSLECTVEGTSNPNLYWYRQAAGRGLQLLFYSVGIGQISSEVPQNLSASRPQDRQFILSSKKLLLSDSGFYLCAWSALRGHTDTQYFGPGTRLTVL.

The rearrangement uses TRBV18 and TRBJ2-5; D remains unclear. Germline-derived CDR1 and CDR2 are KGHSH and LQKENI. This CDR3 has 14 amino acids. V dropped 2 bases and J dropped 1 base, with 8 bases sitting between them. CDR3 amino acids: CASSPDPGQETQYF. In nucleotides, the CDR3 is TGTGCCAGCTCACCAGATCCCGGCCAAGAGACCCAGTACTTC.

The chain employs TRBV20-1 and TRBJ1-5, with D unresolved. V was pared by 2 bases and J by 1 base, with 0 bases between. The CDR3 runs to 11 residues. In germline, CDR1 is DFQATT, CDR2 SNEGSKA (reference sequence). The CDR3 DNA is TGCAGTGCTAGAAGCAATCAGCCCCAGCATTTT. Translated: CSARSNQPQHF.

This rearrangement joins TRBV5-5 to TRBJ2-5, with D hard to call. Trimming cost V 4 bases and J 4 bases, with 11 bases left between them. Germline values: CDR1 SGHKS, CDR2 YYEKEE (reference sequence). This CDR3 has 13 residues. The chain's CDR3 is CASSRLSRETQYF. The CDR3 DNA reads as TGTGCCAGCAGCCGCCTCTCTAGAGAGACCCAGTACTTC.

The chain links TRBV7-8 to TRBJ2-2; 12 bases fit TRBD2. With 1 base clipped from V and 5 bases from J, the junction kept 14 bases outside the gene matches. CDR3 size: 20 residues. Germline values: CDR1 SGHVS, CDR2 FQNEAQ. The chain's CDR3 is CASSLESILAGGPGTGELFF. The CDR3 nucleotides read TGTGCCAGCAGCTTAGAATCGATCCTAGCGGGAGGGCCGGGGACCGGGGAGCTGTTTTTT.

The chain recombines TRBV7-9 with TRBJ2-1; D is perhaps TRBD1 (5 bases). CDR1 and CDR2 from the germline V gene are SEHNR and FQNEAQ (reference sequence). V was clipped by 4 bases and J by 4 bases, with 20 bases between them. The CDR3 covers 17 residues. The CDR3, as DNA: TGTGCCAGCAGCTCCCCAAGGGGCTCCTCACAGTACAATGAGCAGTTCTTC. It encodes CASSSPRGSSQYNEQFF.

J is TRBJ2-1 and V is TRBV29-1, with no clear D. V was trimmed by 4 bases and J by 0 bases, leaving 13 bases between them. Germline V gene lookup returns CDR1 SQVTM and CDR2 ANQGSEA. CDR3 length: 15 residues. The CDR3 nucleotides read TGCAGCGTTGTTAGGTCGCCAAGCTCCTACAATGAGCAGTTCTTC. Translated, it gives CSVVRSPSSYNEQFF.

The J gene is TRBJ2-6, the V gene TRBV15; D unclear. Between the trimmed V and J ends, which lost 0 bases and 0 bases, there was a span of 3 bases. This CDR3 has 15 residues. Per germline, CDR1 LNHNV and CDR2 YYDKDF (reference sequence). The CDR3 DNA reads TGTGCCACCAGCAGAGATCTCTCTGGGGCCAACGTCCTGACTTTC. This codes for CATSRDLSGANVLTF.